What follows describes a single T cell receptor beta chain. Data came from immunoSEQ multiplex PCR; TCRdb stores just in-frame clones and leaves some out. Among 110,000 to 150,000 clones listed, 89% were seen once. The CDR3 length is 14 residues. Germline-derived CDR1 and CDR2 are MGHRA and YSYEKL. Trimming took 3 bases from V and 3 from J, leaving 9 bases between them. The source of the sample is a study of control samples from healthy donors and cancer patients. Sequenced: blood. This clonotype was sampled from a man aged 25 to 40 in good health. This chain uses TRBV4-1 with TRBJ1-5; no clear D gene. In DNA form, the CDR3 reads TGCGCCAGCAGCCATGGCGATAACAATCAGCCCCAGCATTTT. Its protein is CASSHGDNNQPQHF.